What follows are 3 T cell receptor beta chains derived from one specimen sequenced in a study of cytomegalovirus exposure and HLA in healthy donors. The data were produced by immunoSEQ multiplex PCR, yet TCRdb's version contains in-frame clones alone and is incomplete. Here the sample spans 78,000 or so clones, about 95% being singletons. Specimen: PBMCs. The receptors shown here come from a man younger than 35 in good health and CMV-seropositive.

The V call is TRBV10-2, the J call TRBJ2-3; possible D gene TRBD2, 6 bases. This CDR3 is 17 amino acids long. Per the germline V gene, CDR1 is WSHSY and CDR2 is SAAADI. V was cut by 0 bases and J by 6 bases, with 19 bases left in between. DNA for the CDR3: TGCGCCAGCAGTGAGTCCGCCGGGAGTCAGGTTAGGGATACGCAGTATTTT. It encodes CASSESAGSQVRDTQYF.

This rearrangement joins TRBV6-1 to TRBJ2-7; the match to TRBD1 covers 9 bases. V lost 8 bases and J lost 6; bases outside the gene matches: 14. The V gene's germline CDR1 is MNHNS and CDR2 SASEGT. CDR3 size: 15 residues. The CDR3 protein is CASAEIRDRVGEQYF. In nucleotides, the CDR3 is TGTGCCAGCGCCGAGATTCGGGACAGGGTTGGCGAGCAGTACTTC.

The chain employs TRBV5-1 and TRBJ2-7; 7 bases match TRBD1. Germline CDR1 reads SGHRS; CDR2 reads YFSETQ. The CDR3 is made up of 14 amino acids. V was clipped by 3 bases and J by 6 bases; unmatched bases: 9. The CDR3 bases are TGCGCCAGCAGCTCGGGGCAGGGGGTCGGCGAGCAGTACTTC. Its translation: CASSSGQGVGEQYF. Full variable domain (outside the CDR3, taken from reference TRBV5-1 and TRBJ2-7): KAGVTQTPRYLIKTRGQQVTLSCSPISGHRSVSWYQQTPGQGLQFLFEYFSETQRNKGNFPGRFSGRQFSNSRSEMNVSTLELGDSALYLCASSSGQGVGEQYFGPGTRLTVT.